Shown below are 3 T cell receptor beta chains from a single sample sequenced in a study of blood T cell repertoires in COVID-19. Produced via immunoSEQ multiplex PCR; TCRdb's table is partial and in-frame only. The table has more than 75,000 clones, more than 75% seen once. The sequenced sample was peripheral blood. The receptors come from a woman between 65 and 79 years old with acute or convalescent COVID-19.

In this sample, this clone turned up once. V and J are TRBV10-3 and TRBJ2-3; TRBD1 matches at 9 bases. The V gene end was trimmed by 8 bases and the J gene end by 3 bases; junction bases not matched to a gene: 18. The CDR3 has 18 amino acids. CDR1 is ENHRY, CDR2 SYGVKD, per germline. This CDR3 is CAIRDRESSLGSTDTQYF. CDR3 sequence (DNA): TGTGCCATCCGGGACAGGGAGAGCAGCTTGGGTTCGACAGATACGCAGTATTTT.

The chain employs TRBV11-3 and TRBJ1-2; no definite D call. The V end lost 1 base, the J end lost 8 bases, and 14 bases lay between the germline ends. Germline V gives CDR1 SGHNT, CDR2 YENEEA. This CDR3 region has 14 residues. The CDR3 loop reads CASSLANQADGYTF. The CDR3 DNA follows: TGTGCCAGCAGCTTAGCAAACCAAGCGGACGGCTACACCTTC.

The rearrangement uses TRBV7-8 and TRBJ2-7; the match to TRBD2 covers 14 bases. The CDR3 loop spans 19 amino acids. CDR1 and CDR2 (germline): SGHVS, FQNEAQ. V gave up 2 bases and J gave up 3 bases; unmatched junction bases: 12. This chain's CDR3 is CASSLKGGTSGSGIYEQYV. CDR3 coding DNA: TGTGCCAGCAGCTTAAAGGGGGGGACTAGCGGGAGCGGCATCTACGAGCAGTACGTC.